Sequencing of this TCR beta chain was carried out in a study of spatial heterogeneity in lung cancer. The study's findings and limits: Ubiquitous expanded TCR counts tracked ubiquitous nonsynonymous mutations, and regional counts tracked regional ones. Tumor mutation counts were tracked by expanded intratumoral alpha and beta TCR counts.

Time point indicated: sample taken at primary tumor resection. Untreated early-stage non-small cell lung cancer patients, 72 in total, were the donors. In each case, whole RNA from tumor, nontumor lung or frozen PBMC was sequenced unsorted. TCR cDNA molecules each carried a unique molecular identifier. One entry per CDR3 protein, called by TCRdb with MiXCR from the 5' RACE reads. The data contain around 4,000 distinct CDR3 sequences, approximately 8% of them seen just once; the ten biggest clones take up more than 10%. This clonotype occurred many times. The target antigen is unknown. With 4 bases removed from V and 2 bases from J, the gap between germline ends came to 9 bases. Per the germline V gene, CDR1 is SQVTM and CDR2 is ANQGSEA. The CDR3 contains 12 residues.

The J gene is TRBJ2-7, the V gene TRBV29-1; D not resolved. The starting material was lung tumor tissue, obtained at surgery. The source of this sequence is a male donor with early-stage non-small cell lung cancer. The CDR3 protein is CSVGGTAYEQYF. CDR3 DNA sequence: TGCAGCGTTGGTGGCACCGCCTACGAGCAGTACTTC.